In its sample, the clone carrying this T cell receptor beta chain was seen many times. Its antigen is as yet unknown. V shed 4 bases and J shed 1 base, with 5 bases lying between them. Germline V lookup: CDR1 SQVTM, CDR2 ANQGSEA. The CDR3 loop spans 13 amino acids. This entry belongs to a study of response to subunit inactivated influenza vaccine. Regarding the study as a whole: Authors suggested each seasonal flu vaccination may recruit only limited numbers of new T cells.

TCRdb re-analysed the RT-PCR reads in MiXCR, keeping a single row per CDR3 protein. The profile shows around 250,000 distinct CDR3 sequences, more than 10% of them singletons. This sequence was found in a man between 50 and 59 years old who received an inactivated influenza vaccine. The chain employs TRBV29-1 and TRBJ2-6; D is ambiguous. The starting material was non-naive T cells sorted from PBMCs, obtained approximately 15 days before vaccination. CDR3 sequence reads: CSVAESGANVLTF. In DNA form, the CDR3 reads TGCAGCGTTGCAGAGTCTGGGGCCAACGTCCTGACTTTC.